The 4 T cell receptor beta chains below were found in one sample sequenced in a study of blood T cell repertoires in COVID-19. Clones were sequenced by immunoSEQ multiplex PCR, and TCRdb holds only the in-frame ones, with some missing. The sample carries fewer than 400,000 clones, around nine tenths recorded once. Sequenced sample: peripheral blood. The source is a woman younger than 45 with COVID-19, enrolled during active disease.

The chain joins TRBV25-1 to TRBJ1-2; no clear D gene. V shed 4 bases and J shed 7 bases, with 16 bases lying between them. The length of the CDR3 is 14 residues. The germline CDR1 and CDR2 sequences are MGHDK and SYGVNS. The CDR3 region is CASSGWLVSGGYTF. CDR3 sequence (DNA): TGTGCCAGCAGTGGATGGCTCGTCTCTGGTGGCTACACCTTC.

This CDR3 is CASSPSGDYGYTF. The CDR3 DNA reads as TGTGCCAGCAGCCCGTCGGGGGACTATGGCTACACCTTC. The rearrangement links TRBV9 to TRBJ1-2; the D gene is possibly TRBD1 (5 bases). This CDR3 is 13 amino acids long. Germline-derived CDR1 and CDR2 are SGDLS and YYNGEE. Trimming took off 4 bases at V and 3 bases at J, with 10 bases between the two ends.

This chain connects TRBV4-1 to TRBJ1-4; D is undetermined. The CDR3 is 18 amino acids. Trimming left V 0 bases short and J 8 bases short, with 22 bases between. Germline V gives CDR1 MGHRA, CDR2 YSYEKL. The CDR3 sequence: CASSQELRSRGVGEKLFF. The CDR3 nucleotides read TGCGCCAGCAGCCAAGAACTACGATCACGCGGGGTGGGGGAAAAACTGTTTTTT.

The CDR3 sequence is CASSKAGREVKVYEQYV. CDR3 nucleotides: TGTGCCAGCAGCAAAGCGGGCAGGGAAGTAAAAGTCTACGAGCAGTACGTC. The V and J genes are TRBV21-1 and TRBJ2-7; whether TRBD1, the table's D call, matches the DNA was not checked. TRBV21-1 is listed as a pseudogene. The CDR3 has 17 residues.